A selection of T cell receptor beta chains follows, all from one sample in a study of T cells after posttransplantation cyclophosphamide. Assay used: immunoSEQ multiplex PCR; TCRdb lists only in-frame clones, some missing. The sample lists approximately 52,000 clones; around 83% were seen once. The sequencing input was PBMCs. The receptors here all came from a man younger than 40 with a blood cancer, CMV-positive, and with a related stem cell donor. Both conserved end residues are part of each CDR3. The D gene is left open where the match is weak. Expanded clones get a size class; other rows say once, few or many, or leave the size out.

clone_size j_call d_call v_call cdr3_aa cdr3_nt
. TRBJ2-7 . TRBV5-4 CASSLAVGEFSYEQYF TGTGCCAGCAGCTTGGCCGTGGGAGAATTCTCCTACGAGCAGTACTTC
. TRBJ2-6 TRBD1 TRBV11-3 CASSPRTGEISGANVLTF TGTGCCAGCAGCCCCCGGACAGGGGAAATCTCTGGGGCCAACGTCCTGACTTTC
. TRBJ1-5 . TRBV19 CASTRLGGQPQHF TGTGCCAGTACCCGACTAGGTGGTCAGCCCCAGCATTTT
. TRBJ2-3 TRBD2 TRBV9 CASSVREDTQYF TGTGCCAGCAGCGTGCGGGAGGATACGCAGTATTTT
. TRBJ1-2 . TRBV28 CASSYSSPYGYTF TGTGCCAGCAGTTATAGTAGTCCCTATGGCTACACCTTC
. TRBJ2-2 . TRBV18 CASSPISDRNTGELFF TGTGCCAGCTCACCAATCTCGGACAGAAACACCGGGGAGCTGTTTTTT
. TRBJ2-1 . TRBV5-1 CASRGSGNEQFF TGCGCCAGCAGGGGGAGTGGGAATGAGCAGTTCTTC
. TRBJ2-3 . TRBV7-3 CASSQAGSDTQYF TGTGCCAGCAGCCAAGCAGGATCCGATACGCAGTATTTT
. TRBJ1-2 . TRBV19 CASHGRRNYGYTF TGTGCCTCCCACGGCAGGCGTAACTATGGCTACACCTTC
. TRBJ1-3 TRBD1 TRBV28 CATVRTGTGAGNTIYF TGTGCCACCGTAAGGACCGGGACAGGGGCTGGAAACACCATATATTTT
. TRBJ2-3 . TRBV7-3 CASSLRAPDTQYF TGTGCCAGCAGCTTAAGGGCCCCAGATACGCAGTATTTT
. TRBJ2-7 . TRBV5-1 CASSLSFQDEQYF TGCGCCAGCAGCCTGTCATTCCAGGACGAGCAGTACTTC
. TRBJ1-2 . TRBV6-5 CASSEAVYGYTF TGTGCCAGCAGTGAAGCGGTCTATGGCTACACCTTC
. TRBJ2-5 . TRBV11-3 CASSPYGGETQYF TGTGCCAGCAGCCCCTATGGAGGCGAGACCCAGTACTTC
. TRBJ2-1 TRBD1 TRBV5-4 CASLQQGMNNEQFF TGTGCCAGCTTGCAACAGGGGATGAACAATGAGCAGTTCTTC
. TRBJ1-1 . TRBV19 CASSGQSNTEAFF TGTGCCAGTAGCGGACAGTCCAACACTGAAGCTTTCTTT
. TRBJ1-2 . TRBV11-3 CASSSGQLNYGYTF TGTGCCAGCAGCTCTGGACAGCTCAACTATGGCTACACCTTC
few TRBJ2-1 TRBD1 TRBV11-2 CASSISGETGVNEQFF TGTGCCAGCAGCATCTCCGGGGAGACAGGGGTCAATGAGCAGTTCTTC
few TRBJ1-4 TRBD1 TRBV6-5 CASSTGGTNEKLFF TGTGCCAGCAGTACAGGGGGCACTAATGAAAAACTGTTTTTT
once TRBJ1-3 TRBD1 TRBV18 CASSPPTGNTIYF TGTGCCAGCTCACCACCGACAGGGAACACCATATATTTT
. TRBJ2-7 TRBD1 TRBV7-9 CASSFGQGRHEQYF TGTGCCAGCAGCTTCGGACAGGGGAGGCACGAGCAGTACTTC
. TRBJ2-1 TRBD2 TRBV7-3 CASSLRGLDYNEQFF TGTGCCAGCAGCTTAAGGGGACTAGACTACAATGAGCAGTTCTTC
. TRBJ1-2 . TRBV5-6 CASTNGGGDLYGYTF TGTGCCAGCACCAATGGCGGGGGAGACCTCTATGGCTACACCTTC
once TRBJ2-7 . TRBV14 CASSQDSWAHTYEQYF TGTGCCAGCAGCCAAGATAGTTGGGCACACACCTACGAGCAGTACTTC
. TRBJ1-5 . TRBV19 CASSPQQGWNQPQHF TGTGCCAGTAGTCCCCAACAGGGTTGGAATCAGCCCCAGCATTTT
. TRBJ2-7 TRBD2 TRBV19 CASSKTGTSGAYEQYF TGTGCCAGTAGTAAAACCGGGACTAGCGGTGCCTACGAGCAGTACTTC
. TRBJ2-5 TRBD2 TRBV11-2 CASSAGLELRETQYF TGTGCCAGCAGCGCGGGACTAGAATTACGGGAGACCCAGTACTTC
. TRBJ2-1 . TRBV7-3 CASSPYGRGYNEQFF TGTGCCAGCAGCCCTTATGGGCGGGGCTACAATGAGCAGTTCTTC
once TRBJ2-7 . TRBV5-1 CASSLGRSEYEQYF TGCGCCAGCAGCTTGGGGCGGTCGGAGTACGAGCAGTACTTC
. TRBJ2-3 . TRBV5-6 CASSHILGSARTDTQYF TGTGCCAGCAGCCATATCCTTGGGAGTGCACGCACAGATACGCAGTATTTT
. TRBJ1-5 . TRBV6-4 CASSASRNQPQHF TGTGCCAGCAGCGCCAGTCGCAATCAGCCCCAGCATTTT
once TRBJ2-5 TRBD1 TRBV5-1 CASSWGQGNRKETQYF TGCGCCAGCAGCTGGGGACAGGGTAATCGAAAAGAGACCCAGTACTTC
few TRBJ2-3 . TRBV28 CASSLPQTRTQYF TGTGCCAGCAGTTTACCCCAAACGCGTACGCAGTATTTT
. TRBJ2-1 TRBD2 TRBV19 CASSLRTSGYNEQFF TGTGCCAGTAGTCTACGGACTAGCGGATACAATGAGCAGTTCTTC
. TRBJ2-2 TRBD1 TRBV4-1 CASQPRWEQGRTGELFF TGCGCCTCACAGCCAAGGTGGGAACAGGGGAGAACCGGGGAGCTGTTTTTT
once TRBJ1-2 . TRBV27 CASSSRFDGYTF TGTGCCAGCAGTTCCAGGTTTGATGGCTACACCTTC
. TRBJ1-3 . TRBV30 CAWKPLMSGNTIYF TGTGCCTGGAAACCCCTCATGAGTGGAAACACCATATATTTT
. TRBJ2-7 TRBD2 TRBV5-4 CASSLGREGPGEQYF TGTGCCAGCAGCTTGGGTCGGGAGGGCCCGGGTGAGCAGTACTTC
once TRBJ1-2 TRBD1 TRBV30 CAWRKDRSGNYGYTF TGTGCCTGGAGAAAGGACAGGTCCGGGAACTATGGCTACACCTTC
. TRBJ2-1 . TRBV4-2 CASSQERQAHNEQFF TGTGCCAGCAGCCAAGAACGTCAGGCCCACAATGAGCAGTTCTTC
. TRBJ2-2 . TRBV5-4 CASSTPGGTGELFF TGTGCCAGCAGCACACCTGGGGGGACCGGGGAGCTGTTTTTT
. TRBJ1-1 . TRBV2 CASSLTGLGAFF TGTGCCAGCAGTTTGACAGGACTGGGAGCTTTCTTT
. TRBJ1-2 TRBD1 TRBV28 CASSSGQGTDYGYTF TGTGCCAGCAGTTCGGGACAGGGTACTGACTATGGCTACACCTTC
. TRBJ1-1 TRBD1 TRBV5-1 CASSLNGQANTEAFF TGCGCCAGCAGCTTGAATGGACAGGCGAACACTGAAGCTTTCTTT
. TRBJ2-1 . TRBV5-1 CASSFPGNEQFF TGCGCCAGCAGCTTTCCAGGGAATGAGCAGTTCTTC
. TRBJ2-6 TRBD1 TRBV7-2 CASSRTGGANVLTF TGTGCCAGCAGCCGGACAGGCGGGGCCAACGTCCTGACTTTC
. TRBJ2-2 TRBD2 TRBV7-7 CASSPQREGTGELFF TGTGCTAGCAGCCCCCAGCGGGAGGGGACCGGGGAGCTGTTTTTT
. TRBJ2-5 TRBD1 TRBV2 CASSDPATGNQETQYF TGTGCCAGCAGTGACCCTGCGACAGGGAACCAAGAGACCCAGTACTTC
. TRBJ2-7 TRBD1 TRBV14 CASSRLLGTVEQYF TGTGCCAGCAGCCGCCTCCTAGGGACAGTCGAGCAGTACTTC
. TRBJ2-1 . TRBV2 CASHGSQSSYNEQFF TGTGCCAGCCATGGTAGCCAGAGCTCCTACAATGAGCAGTTCTTC
. TRBJ2-1 . TRBV11-3 CASSPFRDNEQFF TGTGCCAGCAGCCCGTTCCGGGACAATGAGCAGTTCTTC
. TRBJ2-1 TRBD2 TRBV4-3 CASSQESGGSNGEQFF TGCGCCAGCAGCCAAGAGAGCGGCGGGAGTAACGGTGAGCAGTTCTTC
. TRBJ1-5 TRBD1 TRBV23-1 CASSQPPGQAYQPQHF TGCGCCAGCAGTCAACCCCCGGGACAGGCATATCAGCCCCAGCATTTT